Each of the 20 T cell receptor beta chains below was sequenced from the same sample in a study of blood T cell repertoires in COVID-19. Clones were sequenced by immunoSEQ multiplex PCR, and TCRdb holds only the in-frame ones, with some missing. Of 200,000 to 250,000 clones listed, around 82% were seen once; the top ten hold around 5.4%. Sequenced sample: peripheral blood. All receptors derive from a woman aged 70-85 years with acute or convalescent COVID-19.

This sequence joins TRBV24-1 and TRBJ1-2; a weak D match, TRBD1 (5 bases). V was shortened by 3 bases and J by 8 bases, with 15 bases between the two germline ends. Germline V gene data show CDR1 as KGHDR and CDR2 as SFDVKD. The CDR3 spans 14 residues. The CDR3 region is CATSDAGGGYGYTF. CDR3 sequence (DNA): TGTGCCACCAGTGATGCCGGGGGGGGATACGGCTACACCTTC.

This clone showed up just a few times. V gene TRBV30 combines with J gene TRBJ2-4, with TRBD1 matching over 10 bases. CDR1 is GTSNPN and CDR2 is SVGIG in the germline V gene (reference sequence). V lost 0 bases, J lost 8 bases, and 4 bases stayed unmatched. The CDR3 loop spans 14 amino acids. This CDR3 is CAWSVRDRGDIQYF. CDR3 nucleotides: TGTGCCTGGAGTGTACGGGACAGGGGTGACATTCAGTACTTC.

This chain joins TRBV5-4 and TRBJ2-7; 11 bases align to TRBD2. This CDR3 is 15 amino acids long. V lost 4 bases to trimming and J lost 3 bases; unmatched junction nucleotides: 6. CDR1 is SGHNT and CDR2 is YYREEE in the germline V gene (reference sequence). CDR3 sequence: CASSPETSGIYEQYF. CDR3 DNA sequence: TGTGCCAGCAGCCCCGAGACTAGCGGGATCTACGAGCAGTACTTC.

This clone has more than one count but fewer than ten. The V gene is TRBV20-1, the J gene TRBJ1-2; D is uncertain. This CDR3 has 11 amino acids. Germline V gene lookup returns CDR1 DFQATT and CDR2 SNEGSKA (reference sequence). V was shortened by 4 bases and J by 3 bases, with 6 bases between the two germline ends. This CDR3 reads CSATEDYGYTF. The CDR3 DNA is TGCAGTGCTACCGAGGACTATGGCTACACCTTC.

The chain is built from TRBV5-1 and TRBJ1-2; TRBD1 aligns across 10 bases. The CDR3 runs to 14 residues. CDR1 is SGHRS, CDR2 YFSETQ, per germline. V gave up 5 bases and J gave up 8 bases; unmatched junction bases: 9. In nucleotides, the CDR3 is TGCGCCAGCAGTTGGGACAGGGGAATGGGCGGCTACACCTTC. Its protein product is CASSWDRGMGGYTF.

This chain joins TRBV5-1 and TRBJ1-4; D possibly corresponds to TRBD1 (5 bases). This CDR3 spans 15 amino acids. V lost 0 bases to trimming and J lost 7 bases, with 13 bases between them. CDR1 and CDR2 (germline): SGHRS, YFSETQ. The CDR3 protein is CASSLEGIHSEKLFF. CDR3 bases: TGCGCCAGCAGCTTGGAGGGGATCCATAGTGAAAAACTGTTTTTT.

The chain combines TRBV27 with TRBJ1-1, with D perhaps matching TRBD1 (6 bases). The germline gives CDR1 MNHEY, CDR2 SMNVEV (reference sequence). The CDR3 is made up of 15 amino acids. V lost 5 bases, J lost 1 base, and 14 bases lay in between. The CDR3, as DNA: TGTGCCAGCAGTACGCGGCCGGGACAGAACACTGAAGCTTTCTTT. Protein product: CASSTRPGQNTEAFF.

The rearrangement uses TRBV10-1 and TRBJ1-1; 7 bases line up with TRBD1. Germline V gene lookup returns CDR1 WNHNN and CDR2 SYGVQD (reference sequence). V gave up 4 bases and J gave up 3 bases; unmatched junction bases: 14. The CDR3 is 17 amino acids. DNA for the CDR3: TGCGCCAGCAGTGCCGACAGGGATCATAGGGGTGACACTGAAGCTTTCTTT. Translation gives CASSADRDHRGDTEAFF.

This chain joins TRBV3-1 (or the pseudogene TRBV3-2) and TRBJ2-2, with 10 positions matching TRBD2. Trimming at V came to 1 base and at J to 3 bases, leaving 5 bases not matched to a gene. Germline CDR1 is LGHDT and CDR2 is YNNKEL (reference sequence). CDR3 length equals 17 residues. The chain's CDR3 is CASSQARTSGHTGELFF. The CDR3 DNA reads as TGTGCCAGCAGCCAAGCTCGGACTAGCGGACACACCGGGGAGCTGTTTTTT.

J is TRBJ2-3 and V is TRBV4-2, with unresolved D. Germline V gene lookup returns CDR1 LGHNA and CDR2 YNFKEQ. Trimming stripped 0 bases from V and 1 base from J, with 8 bases between. This CDR3 has 15 amino acids. CDR3 sequence reads: CASSQEWLRTDTQYF. The CDR3 DNA follows: TGTGCCAGCAGCCAAGAGTGGCTTCGCACAGATACGCAGTATTTT.

In its sample, this clone was seen a few times. The V and J genes are TRBV28 and TRBJ1-6, with TRBD1 matching 8 bases. V dropped 6 bases and J dropped 5; count of bases not matched to a gene: 12. The CDR3 loop spans 17 amino acids. The germline V gene has CDR1 MDHEN and CDR2 SYDVKM. Here the CDR3 reads CASSPIRTGINNSPLHF. In nucleotides, the CDR3 is TGTGCCAGCAGCCCCATCCGGACAGGGATTAATAATTCACCCCTCCACTTT.

The chain links TRBV27 to TRBJ1-1; weak D call: TRBD1 (5 bases). This CDR3 spans 12 amino acids. Trimming took off 6 bases at V and 5 bases at J, with 10 bases between the two ends. The germline V gene encodes CDR1 MNHEY and CDR2 SMNVEV (reference sequence). In DNA form, the CDR3 reads TGTGCCAGCAGGACAGCAGCTACTGAAGCTTTCTTT. Translating gives CASRTAATEAFF.

This sequence joins TRBV7-9 and TRBJ1-2; TRBD1 matches 7 bases. The CDR3 covers 14 residues. Germline V gene data show CDR1 as SEHNR and CDR2 as FQNEAQ (reference sequence). The junction had 3 bases not matched to a gene; V was cut back by 5 bases and J by 0 bases. For the CDR3, the DNA is TGTGCCAGCAGCGACAGGGCGCCTAACTATGGCTACACCTTC. It specifies CASSDRAPNYGYTF.

This chain joins TRBV25-1 and TRBJ2-2; TRBD2 agrees at 14 bases. The V segment lost 6 bases and the J segment 3 bases; nucleotides outside the gene matches: 6. There are 17 residues in the CDR3. The germline CDR1 and CDR2 sequences are MGHDK and SYGVNS. The CDR3 loop reads CASRWGGLAGDTGELFF. CDR3 DNA: TGTGCCAGCAGATGGGGGGGACTAGCGGGAGACACCGGGGAGCTGTTTTTT.

J is TRBJ2-2 and V is TRBV30, with unresolved D. CDR1 is GTSNPN, CDR2 SVGIG, per germline (reference sequence). V was trimmed by 3 bases and J by 1 base, leaving 6 bases between them. This CDR3 is 13 amino acids long. This CDR3 is CAWRIGNTGELFF. Here the CDR3 DNA reads TGTGCCTGGAGGATCGGGAACACCGGGGAGCTGTTTTTT.

V gene TRBV7-6 combines with J gene TRBJ2-5; TRBD2 agrees at 13 bases. Germline values: CDR1 SGHVS, CDR2 FNYEAQ. J was trimmed by 7 bases and V by 1 base; bases with no gene match: 15. The CDR3 is made up of 19 amino acids. In DNA, the CDR3 is TGTGCCAGCAGCTTAGATCCCGGACTAGCGGGAGTTGGAAGAATGACCCAGTACTTC. Encoded protein: CASSLDPGLAGVGRMTQYF.

The chain has TRBV10-2 and TRBJ2-7; D ambiguous. From germline, CDR1 is WSHSY and CDR2 SAAADI. V was clipped by 7 bases and J by 0 bases, with 10 bases between them. The CDR3 runs to 13 residues. The CDR3 DNA sequence: TGCGCCAGCACGTCGGCGGCCTCCTACGAGCAGTACTTC. Protein product: CASTSAASYEQYF.

This clone was seen a few times. In DNA, the CDR3 is TGTGCCAGCAGTGAAAACAGGGGGGATCAGCCCCAGCATTTT. Its translation: CASSENRGDQPQHF. The chain combines TRBV2 with TRBJ1-5; 8 nucleotides match TRBD1. Losses at the gene ends were 2 bases for V and 5 bases for J; bases not matched to a gene: 2. Germline loops: CDR1 SNHLY, CDR2 FYNNEI. CDR3 length equals 14 residues. The full variable domain, in which reference TRBV2 and TRBJ1-5 provide the parts outside the CDR3, is EPEVTQTPSHQVTQMGQEVILRCVPISNHLYFYWYRQILGQKVEFLVSFYNNEISEKSEIFDDQFSVERPDGSNFTLKIRSTKLEDSAMYFCASSENRGDQPQHFGDGTRLSIL.

CDR3 protein: CASSQDHSSYEQYF. CDR3 coding DNA: TGTGCCAGCAGCCAAGATCACAGTTCCTACGAGCAGTACTTC. The chain uses TRBV3-1 (or the pseudogene TRBV3-2) and TRBJ2-7; D remains unclear. The CDR3 consists of 14 residues. The germline V gene has CDR1 LGHDT and CDR2 YNNKEL (reference sequence). The V and J ends lost 0 bases and 1 base respectively, with 7 bases between them.

This clone was picked up a small number of times. The CDR3 bases are TGCAGTGGGCAGGGGACCTACGAGCAGTACTTC. Translation: CSGQGTYEQYF. This rearrangement joins TRBV20-1 to TRBJ2-7; the D gene is possibly TRBD1 (6 bases). Per the germline V gene, CDR1 is DFQATT and CDR2 is SNEGSKA (reference sequence). V was pared by 7 bases and J by 2 bases, with 9 bases between. The CDR3 is made up of 11 amino acids.